This TCR beta chain was identified during a study of blood T cells in healthy people across ages. CDR1 and CDR2 from the germline V gene are SGHTA and FQGNSA. The CDR3 contains 15 residues. Trimming removed 9 bases at V and 8 bases at J, with 23 bases between. Alongside a J-beta primer mix, a sample-barcoded 5' primer served in a second PCR lasting 7 to 11 cycles. TCRdb reprocessed the 5' RACE reads with MiXCR, giving one entry per CDR3 protein. The repertoire holds fewer than 2 million distinct CDR3 sequences, about two fifths seen once, with more than 20% in the top ten. All donors came from Russia, were Caucasian and healthy, and spanned ages roughly 6 to 95. Every participating donor contributed approximately 9.5 milliliters of peripheral blood through a draw. Every sample gave at least 5 micrograms of total RNA when it was extracted.

This chain connects TRBV7-2 to TRBJ2-1; D is unclear. This TCR derives from a human donor in good health. What was sequenced was blood. CDR3 in amino acids: CASNLHLPVLDEQFF. The CDR3 bases are TGTGCCAGTAACTTACATCTGCCGGTGCTGGATGAGCAGTTCTTC.